The 3 T cell receptor beta chains in this list originate from one sample, sequenced in a study of blood T cell repertoires in COVID-19. Measured with immunoSEQ multiplex PCR; TCRdb has only the in-frame clones, and not every one. In the table there are some 97,000 clones, just over 90% of which are singletons. Input material: peripheral blood. The origin of the receptors is a man in his fifties or sixties with active COVID-19.

On this clone: The junction departs from germline at one end; a sequencing error may be responsible. V is TRBV3-1 (or the pseudogene TRBV3-2) and J is TRBJ2-3; D is ambiguous. The CDR3 covers 12 residues. CDR1 and CDR2 (germline): LGHDT, YNNKEL (reference sequence). CDR3 DNA sequence: TGTGCCTGCAGCACGGTTGGAGATACGCAGTATTTT. Its translation is CACSTVGDTQYF.

The rearrangement links TRBV2 to TRBJ1-2; TRBD1 is a possible D gene (6 bases). Between the trimmed V and J ends, which lost 5 bases and 4 bases, there was a span of 11 bases. There are 13 residues in the CDR3. The germline V gene encodes CDR1 SNHLY and CDR2 FYNNEI. CDR3 DNA: TGTGCCAGCAGTCCCAGGGGCCCCTATGGCTACACCTTC. Protein sequence: CASSPRGPYGYTF.

The V call is TRBV19, the J call TRBJ1-4; D is perhaps TRBD1 (5 bases). Trimming took off 6 bases at V and 4 bases at J, with 15 bases between the two ends. In germline, CDR1 is LNHDA, CDR2 SQIVND (reference sequence). The CDR3 runs to 15 residues. The CDR3 nucleotides are TGTGCCAGTAGCCCCTCCCCGGGGGGTAATGAAAAACTGTTTTTT. It translates to CASSPSPGGNEKLFF.